One sample yielded the 2 T cell receptor beta chains listed below, sequenced in a study of cytomegalovirus exposure and HLA in healthy donors. PCR primers comprised 60 Vbeta and 13 Jbeta primers. Method: immunoSEQ multiplex PCR; TCRdb's copy keeps in-frame clones and lacks some. This sample carries 120,000 or so clones, about four fifths of them seen once, and the ten largest clones take approximately 3.8%. The sequenced sample consisted of PBMCs. The origin of the receptors is a woman aged 40 to 50 in good health and CMV-seropositive.

This clone was seen only a few times. V and J are TRBV19 and TRBJ2-2, with D uncertain. The V gene lost 9 bases and the J gene lost 7 bases, with 21 bases spanning the gap. Looked up from germline, CDR1 is LNHDA and CDR2 is SQIVND (reference sequence). The CDR3 is 15 residues long. CDR3 residues: CAREPDWRINGELFF. The CDR3 DNA sequence: TGTGCCAGGGAGCCCGACTGGCGGATAAACGGGGAGCTGTTTTTT.

The J gene is TRBJ2-3, the V gene TRBV7-2, with 11 bases fitting TRBD1. This CDR3 region has 15 residues. The ends lost 5 bases at V and 4 bases at J; junction bases unmatched: 5. Looked up from germline, CDR1 is SGHTA and CDR2 is FQGNSA. CDR3 sequence reads: CASSPGDRGADTQYF. The CDR3 bases are TGTGCCAGCAGCCCGGGGGACAGGGGGGCAGATACGCAGTATTTT.